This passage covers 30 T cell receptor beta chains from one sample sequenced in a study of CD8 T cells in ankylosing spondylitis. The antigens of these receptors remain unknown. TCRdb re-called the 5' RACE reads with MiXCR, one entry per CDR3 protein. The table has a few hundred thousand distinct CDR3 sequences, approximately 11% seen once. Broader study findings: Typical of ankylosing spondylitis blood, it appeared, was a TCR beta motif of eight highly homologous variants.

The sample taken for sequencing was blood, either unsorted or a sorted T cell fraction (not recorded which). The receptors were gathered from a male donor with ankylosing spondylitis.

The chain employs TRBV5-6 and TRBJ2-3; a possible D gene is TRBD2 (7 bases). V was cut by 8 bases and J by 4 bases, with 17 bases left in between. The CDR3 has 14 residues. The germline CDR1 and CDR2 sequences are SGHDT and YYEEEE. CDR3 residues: CARRLRGGADTQYF. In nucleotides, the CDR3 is TGTGCCAGAAGACTCAGGGGAGGGGCAGATACGCAGTATTTT.

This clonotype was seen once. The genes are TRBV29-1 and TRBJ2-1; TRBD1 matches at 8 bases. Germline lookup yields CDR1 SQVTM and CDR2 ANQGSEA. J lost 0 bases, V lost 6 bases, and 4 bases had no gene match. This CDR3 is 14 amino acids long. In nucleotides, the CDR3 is TGCAGCGTAGCCACAGGGGGCTCCTACAATGAGCAGTTCTTC. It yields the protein CSVATGGSYNEQFF.

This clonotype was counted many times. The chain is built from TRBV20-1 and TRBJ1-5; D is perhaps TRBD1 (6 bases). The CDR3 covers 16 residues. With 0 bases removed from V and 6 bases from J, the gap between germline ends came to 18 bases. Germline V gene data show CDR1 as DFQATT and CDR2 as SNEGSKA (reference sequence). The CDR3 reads CSARDRLKGESQPQHF. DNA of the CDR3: TGCAGTGCTAGAGATAGATTAAAGGGGGAGAGTCAGCCCCAGCATTTT.

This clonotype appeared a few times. The DNA of the CDR3 is TGTGCCAGCAGTTTGGGGTGGTTAGGGCTGAACACTGAAGCTTTCTTT. It encodes CASSLGWLGLNTEAFF. The V gene is TRBV12-3 or TRBV12-4, the J gene TRBJ1-1, with D uncertain. Trimming left V 3 bases short and J 0 bases short, with 14 bases between. CDR3 size: 16 residues.

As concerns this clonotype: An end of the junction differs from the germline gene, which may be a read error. CDR3 coding DNA: TGCGCCAGCAGTGAGCAGCTAGCGGGAGGGCCCAACTTC. This gives the protein CASSEQLAGGPNF. V usage is TRBV10-2 and J usage is TRBJ2-1, with 12 bases aligning to TRBD2. The CDR3 runs to 13 residues. Germline values: CDR1 WSHSY, CDR2 SAAADI.

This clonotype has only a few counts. DNA of the CDR3: TGTGCCAGCAGGGCAGGGCAAATCGTTGGAGAAGCTTTCTTT. This sequence encodes CASRAGQIVGEAFF. The chain joins TRBV6-2 or TRBV6-3 to TRBJ1-1; weak D call: TRBD1 (5 bases). CDR3 length: 14 residues. Germline V gene data show CDR1 as MNHEY and CDR2 as SVGEGT. The V end was cut by 6 bases, the J end by 8 bases, with 19 bases between.

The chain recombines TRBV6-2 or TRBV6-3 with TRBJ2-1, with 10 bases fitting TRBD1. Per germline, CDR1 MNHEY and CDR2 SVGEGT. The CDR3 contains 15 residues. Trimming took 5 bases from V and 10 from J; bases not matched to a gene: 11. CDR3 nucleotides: TGTGCCAGCAGTAATAAACGGACAGGGGGTCAAGAGCAGTTCTTC. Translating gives CASSNKRTGGQEQFF.

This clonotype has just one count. CDR3 amino acids: CASSFAASYEQYV. The CDR3 DNA follows: TGTGCCAGCAGTTTCGCTGCCTCCTACGAGCAGTACGTC. The genes are TRBV27 and TRBJ2-7; D gene ambiguous. Trimming shortened V by 3 bases and J by 0 bases, and 6 bases separated the two germline ends. Per the germline V gene, CDR1 is MNHEY and CDR2 is SMNVEV (reference sequence). The CDR3 has 13 residues.

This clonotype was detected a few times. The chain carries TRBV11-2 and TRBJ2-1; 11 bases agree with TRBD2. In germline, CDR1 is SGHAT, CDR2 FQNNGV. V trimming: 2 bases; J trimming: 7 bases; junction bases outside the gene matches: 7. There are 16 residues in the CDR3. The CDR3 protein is CASSLLAGGSGNEQFF. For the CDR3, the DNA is TGTGCCAGCAGCTTACTAGCGGGGGGTTCGGGGAATGAGCAGTTCTTC.

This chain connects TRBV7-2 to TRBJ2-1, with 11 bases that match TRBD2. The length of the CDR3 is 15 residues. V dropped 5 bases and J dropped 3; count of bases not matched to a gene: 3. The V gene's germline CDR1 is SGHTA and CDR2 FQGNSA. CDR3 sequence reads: CASSNLAGGYNEQFF. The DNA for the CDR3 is TGTGCCAGCAGCAACCTAGCGGGAGGCTACAATGAGCAGTTCTTC.

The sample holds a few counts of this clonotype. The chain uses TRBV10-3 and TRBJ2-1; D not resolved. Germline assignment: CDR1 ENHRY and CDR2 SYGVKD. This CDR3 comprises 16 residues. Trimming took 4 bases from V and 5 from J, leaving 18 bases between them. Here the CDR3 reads CAISGTDPAENNEQFF. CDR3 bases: TGTGCCATCAGTGGCACGGACCCTGCGGAAAACAATGAGCAGTTCTTC.

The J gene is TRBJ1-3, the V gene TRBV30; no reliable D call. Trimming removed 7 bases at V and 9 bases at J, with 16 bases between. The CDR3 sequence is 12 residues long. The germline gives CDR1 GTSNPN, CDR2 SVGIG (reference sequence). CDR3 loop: CAYDMDPFTIYF. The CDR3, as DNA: TGTGCCTATGACATGGACCCTTTCACCATATATTTT.

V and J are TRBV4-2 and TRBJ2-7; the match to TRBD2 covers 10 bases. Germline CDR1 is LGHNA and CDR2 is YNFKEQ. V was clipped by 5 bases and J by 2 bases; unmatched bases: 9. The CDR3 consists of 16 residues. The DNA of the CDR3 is TGTGCCAGCAGCGCCGCGACTAGCGGGCCTACCTACGAGCAGTACTTC. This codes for CASSAATSGPTYEQYF.

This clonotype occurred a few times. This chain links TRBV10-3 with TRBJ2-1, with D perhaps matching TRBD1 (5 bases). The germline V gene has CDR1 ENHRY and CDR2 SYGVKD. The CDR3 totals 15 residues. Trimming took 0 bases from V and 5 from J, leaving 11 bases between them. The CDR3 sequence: CAISESKGAHNEQFF. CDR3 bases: TGTGCCATCAGTGAGTCAAAAGGGGCCCACAATGAGCAGTTCTTC.

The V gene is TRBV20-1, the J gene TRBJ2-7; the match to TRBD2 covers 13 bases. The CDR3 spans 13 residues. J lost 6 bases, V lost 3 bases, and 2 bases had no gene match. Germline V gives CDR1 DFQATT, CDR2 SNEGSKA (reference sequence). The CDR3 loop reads CSASRLAGGEQYF. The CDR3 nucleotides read TGCAGTGCTAGCAGACTAGCGGGAGGCGAGCAGTACTTC.

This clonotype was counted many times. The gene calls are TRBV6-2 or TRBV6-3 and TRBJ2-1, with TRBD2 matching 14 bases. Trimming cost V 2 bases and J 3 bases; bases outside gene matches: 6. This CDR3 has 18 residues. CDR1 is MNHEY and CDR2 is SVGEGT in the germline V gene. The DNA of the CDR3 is TGTGCCAGCAGTTACCTCGGGACTAGCGGGAGTATCTACAATGAGCAGTTCTTC. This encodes CASSYLGTSGSIYNEQFF.

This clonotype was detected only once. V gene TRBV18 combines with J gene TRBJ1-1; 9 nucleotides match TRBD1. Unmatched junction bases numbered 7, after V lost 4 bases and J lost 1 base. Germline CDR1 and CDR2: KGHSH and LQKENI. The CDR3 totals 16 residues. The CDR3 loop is CASSRSGQGRNTEAFF. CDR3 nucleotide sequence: TGTGCCAGCTCACGATCGGGACAGGGAAGGAACACTGAAGCTTTCTTT.

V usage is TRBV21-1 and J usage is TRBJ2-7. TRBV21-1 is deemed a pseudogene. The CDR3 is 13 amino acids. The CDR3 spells CASWQDPSYEQYV. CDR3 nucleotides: TGTGCCAGCTGGCAGGATCCCTCCTACGAGCAGTACGTC.

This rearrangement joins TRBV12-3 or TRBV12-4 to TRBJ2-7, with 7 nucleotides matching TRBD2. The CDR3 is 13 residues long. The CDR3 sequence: CASSLTLTGRMRV. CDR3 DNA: TGTGCCAGCAGTTTAACCCTCACCGGGAGGATGAGGGTC.

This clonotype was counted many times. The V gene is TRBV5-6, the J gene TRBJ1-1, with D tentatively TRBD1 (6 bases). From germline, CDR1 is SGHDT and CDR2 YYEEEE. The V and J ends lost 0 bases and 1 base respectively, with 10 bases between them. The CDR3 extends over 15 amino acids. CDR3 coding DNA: TGTGCCAGCAGCTTGGAAGGACAGCCGAACACTGAAGCTTTCTTT. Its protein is CASSLEGQPNTEAFF.

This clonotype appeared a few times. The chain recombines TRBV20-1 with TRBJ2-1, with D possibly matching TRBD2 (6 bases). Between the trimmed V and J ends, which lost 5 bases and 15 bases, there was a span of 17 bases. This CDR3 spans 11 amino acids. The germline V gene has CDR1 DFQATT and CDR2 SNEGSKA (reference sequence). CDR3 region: CSAQVTRIPFF. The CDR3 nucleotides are TGCAGTGCTCAGGTGACTAGGATTCCGTTCTTC.

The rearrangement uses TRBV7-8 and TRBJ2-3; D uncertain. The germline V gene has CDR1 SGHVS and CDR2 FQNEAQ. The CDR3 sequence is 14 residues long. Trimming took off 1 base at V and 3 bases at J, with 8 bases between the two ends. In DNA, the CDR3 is TGTGCCAGCAGCTTAGATGTGGGAACAGATACGCAGTATTTT. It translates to CASSLDVGTDTQYF.

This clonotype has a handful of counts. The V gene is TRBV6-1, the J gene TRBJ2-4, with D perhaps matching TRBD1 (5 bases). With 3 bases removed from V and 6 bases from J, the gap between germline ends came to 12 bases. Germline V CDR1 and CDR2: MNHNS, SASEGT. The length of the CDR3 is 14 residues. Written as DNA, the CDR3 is TGTGCCAGCAGTGAGTCAGGGCCCATAAACATTCAGTACTTC. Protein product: CASSESGPINIQYF.

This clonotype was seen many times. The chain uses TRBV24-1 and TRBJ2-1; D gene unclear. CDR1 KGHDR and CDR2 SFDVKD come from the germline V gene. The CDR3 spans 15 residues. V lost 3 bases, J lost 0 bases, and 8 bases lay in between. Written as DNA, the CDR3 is TGTGCCACCAGTGATAGGAAGAGCTCCTACAATGAGCAGTTCTTC. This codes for CATSDRKSSYNEQFF.

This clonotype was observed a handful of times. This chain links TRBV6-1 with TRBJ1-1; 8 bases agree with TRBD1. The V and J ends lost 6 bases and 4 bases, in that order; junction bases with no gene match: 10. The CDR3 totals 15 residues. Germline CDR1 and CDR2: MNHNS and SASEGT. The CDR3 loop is CASSAPDRATTEAFF. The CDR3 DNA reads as TGTGCCAGCAGCGCCCCGGACAGGGCGACCACTGAAGCTTTCTTT.

The CDR3, as DNA: TGTGCCAGCAGTTATATGGGACTAGGTTCCTACAATGAGCAGTTCTTC. This sequence encodes CASSYMGLGSYNEQFF. J is TRBJ2-1 and V is TRBV12-3 or TRBV12-4; TRBD2 aligns across 8 bases. This CDR3 spans 16 amino acids. J gave up 1 base and V 4 bases, and 6 bases lay outside the gene matches.

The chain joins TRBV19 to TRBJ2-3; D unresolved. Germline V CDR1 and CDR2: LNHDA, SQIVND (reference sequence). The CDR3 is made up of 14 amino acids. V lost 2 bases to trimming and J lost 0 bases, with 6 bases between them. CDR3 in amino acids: CASSILISTDTQYF. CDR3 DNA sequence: TGTGCCAGTAGTATACTGATAAGCACAGATACGCAGTATTTT.

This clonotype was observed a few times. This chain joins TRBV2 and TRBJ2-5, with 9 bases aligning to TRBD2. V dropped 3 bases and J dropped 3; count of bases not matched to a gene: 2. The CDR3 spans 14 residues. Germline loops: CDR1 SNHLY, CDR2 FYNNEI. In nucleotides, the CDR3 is TGTGCCAGCAGTGATAGCGGGGGTAAAGAGACCCAGTACTTC. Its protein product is CASSDSGGKETQYF.

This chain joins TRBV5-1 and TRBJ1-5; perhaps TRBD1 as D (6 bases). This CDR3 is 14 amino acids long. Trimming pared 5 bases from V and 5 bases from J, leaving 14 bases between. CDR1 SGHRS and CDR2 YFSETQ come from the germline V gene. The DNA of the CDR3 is TGCGCCAGCAGGCCTGGGGGGGCTGATCAGCCCCAGCATTTT. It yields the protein CASRPGGADQPQHF.

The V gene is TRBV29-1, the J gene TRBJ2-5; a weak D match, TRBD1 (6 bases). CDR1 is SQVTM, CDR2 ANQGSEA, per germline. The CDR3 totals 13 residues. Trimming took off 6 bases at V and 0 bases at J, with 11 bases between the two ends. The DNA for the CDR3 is TGCAGCGTGAAGGACAGCAACCAAGAGACCCAGTACTTC. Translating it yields CSVKDSNQETQYF.